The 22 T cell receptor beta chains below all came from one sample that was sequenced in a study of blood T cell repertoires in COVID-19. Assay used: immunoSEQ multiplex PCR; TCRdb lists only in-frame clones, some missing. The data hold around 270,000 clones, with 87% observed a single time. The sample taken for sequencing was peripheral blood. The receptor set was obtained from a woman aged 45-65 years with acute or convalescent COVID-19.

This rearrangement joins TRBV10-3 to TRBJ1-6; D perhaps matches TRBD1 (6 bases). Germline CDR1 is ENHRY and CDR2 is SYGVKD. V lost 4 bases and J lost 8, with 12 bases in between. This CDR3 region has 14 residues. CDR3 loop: CAISAGQFDSPLHF. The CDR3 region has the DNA TGTGCCATCAGTGCGGGACAATTTGATTCACCCCTCCACTTT.

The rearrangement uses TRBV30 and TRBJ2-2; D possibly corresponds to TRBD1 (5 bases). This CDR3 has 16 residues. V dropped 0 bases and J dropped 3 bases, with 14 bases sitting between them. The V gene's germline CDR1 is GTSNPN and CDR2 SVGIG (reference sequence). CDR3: CAWSVGLGQYTGELFF. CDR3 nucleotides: TGTGCCTGGAGTGTAGGTCTGGGGCAGTACACCGGGGAGCTGTTTTTT.

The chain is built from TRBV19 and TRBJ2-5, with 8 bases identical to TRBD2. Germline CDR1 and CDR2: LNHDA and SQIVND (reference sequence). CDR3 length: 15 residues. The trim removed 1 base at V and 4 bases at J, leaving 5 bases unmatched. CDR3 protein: CASSIGASGRETQYF. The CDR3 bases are TGTGCCAGTAGTATAGGGGCTAGCGGGCGAGAGACCCAGTACTTC.

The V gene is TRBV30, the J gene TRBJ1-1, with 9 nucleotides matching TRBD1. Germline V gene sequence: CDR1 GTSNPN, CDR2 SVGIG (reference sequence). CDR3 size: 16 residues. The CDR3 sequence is CAEAPLTGGMMTEAFF. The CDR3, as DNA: TGTGCTGAAGCACCATTAACAGGGGGCATGATGACTGAAGCTTTCTTT.

The DNA for the CDR3 is TGTGCCAGCAGCGAGACTAGCGGGAGGGCGTACGAGCAGTACTTC. Translated, it gives CASSETSGRAYEQYF. This chain uses TRBV7-9 with TRBJ2-7, with 14 bases lining up with TRBD2. The CDR3 is made up of 15 amino acids. With 5 bases clipped from V and 4 bases from J, the junction kept 4 bases outside the gene matches. Germline V gene sequence: CDR1 SEHNR, CDR2 FQNEAQ (reference sequence).

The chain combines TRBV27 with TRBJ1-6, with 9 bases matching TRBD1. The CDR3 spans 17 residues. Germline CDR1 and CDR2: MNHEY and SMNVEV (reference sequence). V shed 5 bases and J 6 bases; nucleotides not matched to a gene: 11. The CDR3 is CASSLQTGGWFNSPLHF. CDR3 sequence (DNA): TGTGCCAGCAGTCTACAAACAGGGGGCTGGTTTAATTCACCCCTCCACTTT.

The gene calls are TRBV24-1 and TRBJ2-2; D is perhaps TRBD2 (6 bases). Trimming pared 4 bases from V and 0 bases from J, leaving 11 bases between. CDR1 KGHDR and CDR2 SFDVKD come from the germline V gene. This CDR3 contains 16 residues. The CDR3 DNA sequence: TGTGCCACCAGTGACCCCGCTAGCGCGAACACCGGGGAGCTGTTTTTT. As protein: CATSDPASANTGELFF.

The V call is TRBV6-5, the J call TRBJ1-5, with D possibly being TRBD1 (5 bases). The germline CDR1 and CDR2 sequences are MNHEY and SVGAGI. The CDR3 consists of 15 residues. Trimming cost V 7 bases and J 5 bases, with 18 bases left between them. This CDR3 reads CASTQGRDYYQPQHF. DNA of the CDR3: TGTGCCAGCACCCAAGGACGGGACTATTATCAGCCCCAGCATTTT.

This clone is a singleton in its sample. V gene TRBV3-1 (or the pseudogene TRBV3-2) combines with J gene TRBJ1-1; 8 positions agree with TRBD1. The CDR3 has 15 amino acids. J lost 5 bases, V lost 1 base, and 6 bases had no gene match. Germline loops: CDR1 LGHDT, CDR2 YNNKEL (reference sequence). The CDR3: CASSQAARGRTEAFF. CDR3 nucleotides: TGTGCCAGCAGCCAAGCGGCCAGGGGGCGTACTGAAGCTTTCTTT.

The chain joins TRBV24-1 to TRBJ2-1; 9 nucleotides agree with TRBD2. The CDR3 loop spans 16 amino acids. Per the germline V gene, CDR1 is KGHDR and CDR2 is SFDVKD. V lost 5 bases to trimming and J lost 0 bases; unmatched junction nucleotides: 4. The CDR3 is CATSGLSGSSYNEQFF. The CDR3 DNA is TGTGCCACCAGTGGTCTTAGCGGGAGCTCCTACAATGAGCAGTTCTTC.

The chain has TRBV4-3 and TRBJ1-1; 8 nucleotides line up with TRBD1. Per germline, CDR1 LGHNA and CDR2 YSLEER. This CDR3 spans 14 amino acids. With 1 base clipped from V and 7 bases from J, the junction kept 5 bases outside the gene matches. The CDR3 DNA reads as TGCGCCAGCAGCCAAGGGACAGGGAGTGGTGAAGCTTTCTTT. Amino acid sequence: CASSQGTGSGEAFF.

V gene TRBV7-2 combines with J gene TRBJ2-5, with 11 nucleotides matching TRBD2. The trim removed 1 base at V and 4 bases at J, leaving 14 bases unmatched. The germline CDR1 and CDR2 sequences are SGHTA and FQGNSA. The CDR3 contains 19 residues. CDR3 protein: CASSLGGGLADQRRETQYF. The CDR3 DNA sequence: TGTGCCAGCAGCTTAGGGGGGGGACTAGCGGACCAGAGGCGAGAGACCCAGTACTTC. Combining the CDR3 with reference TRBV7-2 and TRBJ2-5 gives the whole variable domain GAGVSQSPSNKVTEKGKDVELRCDPISGHTALYWYRQSLGQGLEFLIYFQGNSAPDKSGLPSDRFSAERTGGSVSTLTIQRTQQEDSAVYLCASSLGGGLADQRRETQYFGPGTRLLVL.

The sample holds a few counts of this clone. CDR3 sequence reads: CASSPGTGRTNEKLFF. Written as DNA, the CDR3 is TGCGCCAGCAGCCCAGGGACAGGGAGAACTAATGAAAAACTGTTTTTT. The J gene is TRBJ1-4, the V gene TRBV5-1; 9 bases are shared with TRBD1. This CDR3 is built from 16 residues. The germline CDR1 and CDR2 sequences are SGHRS and YFSETQ. J gave up 1 base and V 4 bases, and 5 bases lay outside the gene matches.

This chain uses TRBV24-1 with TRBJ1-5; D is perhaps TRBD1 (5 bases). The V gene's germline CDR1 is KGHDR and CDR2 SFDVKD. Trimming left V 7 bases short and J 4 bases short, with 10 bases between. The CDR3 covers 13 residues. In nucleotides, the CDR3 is TGTGCCACCAGAGGGCGGGGGAATCAGCCCCAGCATTTT. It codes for CATRGRGNQPQHF.

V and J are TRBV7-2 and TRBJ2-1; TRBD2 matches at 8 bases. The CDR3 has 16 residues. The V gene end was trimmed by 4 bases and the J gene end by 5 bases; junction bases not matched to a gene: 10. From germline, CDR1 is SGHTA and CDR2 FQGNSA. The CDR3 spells CASSSGLGGGHNEQFF. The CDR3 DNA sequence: TGTGCCAGCAGCTCGGGGCTCGGGGGGGGTCACAATGAGCAGTTCTTC.

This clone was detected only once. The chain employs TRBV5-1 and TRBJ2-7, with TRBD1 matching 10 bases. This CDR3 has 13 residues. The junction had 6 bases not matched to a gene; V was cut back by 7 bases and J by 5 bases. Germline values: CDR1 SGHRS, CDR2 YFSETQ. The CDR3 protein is CASRTGQGDEQYF. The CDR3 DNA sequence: TGCGCCAGCCGAACCGGACAGGGGGACGAGCAGTACTTC.

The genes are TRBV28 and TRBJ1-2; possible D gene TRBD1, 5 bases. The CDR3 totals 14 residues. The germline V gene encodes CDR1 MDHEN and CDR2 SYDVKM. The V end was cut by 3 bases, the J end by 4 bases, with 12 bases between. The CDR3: CASSLGRTSYGYTF. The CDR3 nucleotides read TGTGCCAGCAGTTTGGGGCGTACGTCCTATGGCTACACCTTC.

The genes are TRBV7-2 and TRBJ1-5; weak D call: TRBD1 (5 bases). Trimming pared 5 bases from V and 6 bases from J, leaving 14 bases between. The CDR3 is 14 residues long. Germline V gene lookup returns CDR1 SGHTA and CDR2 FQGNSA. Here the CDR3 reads CASSPVGGGQPQHF. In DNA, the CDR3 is TGTGCCAGCAGCCCAGTGGGGGGAGGTCAGCCCCAGCATTTT.

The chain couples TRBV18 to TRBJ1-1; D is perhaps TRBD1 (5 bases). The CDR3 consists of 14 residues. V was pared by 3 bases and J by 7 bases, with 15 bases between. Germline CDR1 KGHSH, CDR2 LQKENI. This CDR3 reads CASSPSTGSSEAFF. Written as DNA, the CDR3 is TGTGCCAGCTCACCTTCAACAGGATCGAGTGAAGCTTTCTTT. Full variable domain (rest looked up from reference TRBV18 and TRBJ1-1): NAGVMQNPRHLVRRRGQEARLRCSPMKGHSHVYWYRQLPEEGLKFMVYLQKENIIDESGMPKERFSAEFPKEGPSILRIQQVVRGDSAAYFCASSPSTGSSEAFFGQGTRLTVV.

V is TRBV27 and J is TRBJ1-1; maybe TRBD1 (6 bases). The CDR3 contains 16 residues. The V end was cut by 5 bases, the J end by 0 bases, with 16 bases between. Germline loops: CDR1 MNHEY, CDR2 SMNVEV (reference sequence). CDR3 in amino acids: CASSITGGPMNTEAFF. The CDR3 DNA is TGTGCCAGCAGTATCACGGGGGGGCCTATGAACACTGAAGCTTTCTTT.

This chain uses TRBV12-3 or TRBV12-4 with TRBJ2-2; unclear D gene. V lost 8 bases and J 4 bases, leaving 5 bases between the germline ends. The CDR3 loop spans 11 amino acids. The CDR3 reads CASGSTGELFF. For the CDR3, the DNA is TGTGCCAGCGGTAGCACCGGGGAGCTGTTTTTT.

The CDR3 sequence: CAWSTRAGREGNEQFF. As DNA, the CDR3 is TGTGCCTGGAGTACGCGAGCTGGTCGGGAGGGGAATGAGCAGTTCTTC. The chain uses TRBV30 and TRBJ2-1, with 8 nucleotides matching TRBD2. CDR1 and CDR2 (germline): GTSNPN, SVGIG (reference sequence). The CDR3 is 16 residues long. The ends lost 2 bases at V and 7 bases at J; junction bases unmatched: 13.